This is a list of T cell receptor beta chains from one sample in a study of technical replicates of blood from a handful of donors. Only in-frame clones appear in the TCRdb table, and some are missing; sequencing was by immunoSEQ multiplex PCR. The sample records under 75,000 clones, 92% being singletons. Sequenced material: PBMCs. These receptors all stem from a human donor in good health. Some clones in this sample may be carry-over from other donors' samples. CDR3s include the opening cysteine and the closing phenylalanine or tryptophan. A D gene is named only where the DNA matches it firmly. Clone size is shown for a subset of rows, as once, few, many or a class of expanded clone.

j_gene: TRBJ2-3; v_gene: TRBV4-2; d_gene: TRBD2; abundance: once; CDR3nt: TGTGCCAGCAGCCAAGTCTCCGGGACTAGCGCCACAGATACGCAGTATTTT; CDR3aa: CASSQVSGTSATDTQYF
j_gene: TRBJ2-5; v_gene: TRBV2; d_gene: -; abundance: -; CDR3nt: TGTGCCAGCAGCTTGCAGGGATGGGAGACCCAGTACTTC; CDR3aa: CASSLQGWETQYF
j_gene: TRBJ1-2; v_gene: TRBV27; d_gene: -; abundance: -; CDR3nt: TGTGCCAGCAACCCAGGGTGGGGGCTACACTATGGCTACACCTTC; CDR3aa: CASNPGWGLHYGYTF
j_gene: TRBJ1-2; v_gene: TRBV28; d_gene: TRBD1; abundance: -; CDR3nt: TGTGCCAGCAGCCTCCTACAGGGGCTGAGGGGCTACACCTTC; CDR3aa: CASSLLQGLRGYTF
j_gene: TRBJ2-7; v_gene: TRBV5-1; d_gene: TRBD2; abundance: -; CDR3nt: TGCGCCAGCAGCTCCGGACTAGCGGGAGGGAACGAGCAGTACTTC; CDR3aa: CASSSGLAGGNEQYF
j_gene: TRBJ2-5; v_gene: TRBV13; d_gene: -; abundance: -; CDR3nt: TGTGCCAGCAGCTGGACCTCTAGTGAGGACTCGGGGGAGACCCAGTACTTC; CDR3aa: CASSWTSSEDSGETQYF
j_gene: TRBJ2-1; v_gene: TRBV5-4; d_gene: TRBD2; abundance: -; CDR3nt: TGTGCCAGCAGCCTCCCGGGGGGGGGACACAATGAGCAGTTCTTC; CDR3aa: CASSLPGGGHNEQFF
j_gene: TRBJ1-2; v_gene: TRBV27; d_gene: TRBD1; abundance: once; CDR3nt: TGTGCCAGCAGTTTCTCCCGGGACAGGGTGAATGGCTACACCTTC; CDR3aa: CASSFSRDRVNGYTF
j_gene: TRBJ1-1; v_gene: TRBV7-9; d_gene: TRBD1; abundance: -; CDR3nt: TGTGCCAGCAGCATTAGACAGGGCTCGAACACTGAAGCTTTCTTT; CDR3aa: CASSIRQGSNTEAFF
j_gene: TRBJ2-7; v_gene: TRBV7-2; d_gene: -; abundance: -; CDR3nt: TGTGCCAGCAGCTTATCCGGGTACGAGCAGTACTTC; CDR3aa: CASSLSGYEQYF
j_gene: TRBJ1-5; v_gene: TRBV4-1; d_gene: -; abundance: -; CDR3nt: TGCGCCAGCAGCGAAAGTTGGACAGCCATAGGGCCCCAGCATTTT; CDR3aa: CASSESWTAIGPQHF
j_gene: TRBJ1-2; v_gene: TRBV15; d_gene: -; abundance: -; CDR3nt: TGTGCCACCAACCAAGCAGGGGCAAACTATGGCTACACCTTC; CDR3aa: CATNQAGANYGYTF
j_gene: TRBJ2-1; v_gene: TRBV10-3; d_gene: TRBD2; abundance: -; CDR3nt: TGTGCCATCAGTGAGTGGAGCGGGGGGGCTGCAAATGAGCAGTTCTTC; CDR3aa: CAISEWSGGAANEQFF
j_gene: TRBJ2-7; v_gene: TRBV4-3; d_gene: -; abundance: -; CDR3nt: TGCGCCAGCAGCCAAGGAGGGCGGGGCTACGAGCAGTACTTC; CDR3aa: CASSQGGRGYEQYF
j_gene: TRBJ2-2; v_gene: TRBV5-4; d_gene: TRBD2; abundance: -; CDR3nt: TGTGCCAGCAGCTTATTAGCGGGACTAGCGGGGCCAAACACCGGGGAGCTGTTTTTT; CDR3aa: CASSLLAGLAGPNTGELFF
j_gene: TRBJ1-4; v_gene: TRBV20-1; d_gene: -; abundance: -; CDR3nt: TGCAGTGCTAGGGACACTTATCGCCTGTTTTTT; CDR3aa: CSARDTYRLFF
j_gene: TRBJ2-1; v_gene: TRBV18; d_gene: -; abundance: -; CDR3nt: TGTGCCAGCTCACCCGTCCAGAGGAATTACAATGAGCAGTTCTTC; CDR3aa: CASSPVQRNYNEQFF
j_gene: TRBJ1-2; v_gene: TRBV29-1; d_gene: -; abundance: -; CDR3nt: TGCAGCGTCGAGAGGGGGATATGGGGCTACACCTTC; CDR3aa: CSVERGIWGYTF
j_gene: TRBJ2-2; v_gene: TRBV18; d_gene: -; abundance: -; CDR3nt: TGTGCCAGCTCACCATTGGGCGGGACGAACACCGGGGAGCTGTTTTTT; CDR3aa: CASSPLGGTNTGELFF
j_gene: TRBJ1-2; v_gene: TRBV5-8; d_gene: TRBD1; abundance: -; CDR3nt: TGTGCCAGCAGCCGAGACAGGGGCGCCTATGGCTACACCTTC; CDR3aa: CASSRDRGAYGYTF
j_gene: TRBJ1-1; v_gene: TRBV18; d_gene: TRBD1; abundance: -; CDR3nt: TGTGCCAGCTCAGAGGGACAGACGAACACTGAAGCTTTCTTT; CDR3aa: CASSEGQTNTEAFF
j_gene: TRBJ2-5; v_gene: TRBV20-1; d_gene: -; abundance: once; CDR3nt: TGCAGTGCTATTGAGGGGACCCAGTACTTC; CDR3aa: CSAIEGTQYF